This record concerns one TCR beta chain sequence. No antigen is known for it. Gene names denote mouse genes. This sample was taken from a study of CD8+ T cells in alopecia areata. Following RNA extraction, reverse transcription yielded cDNA that acted as the sequencing template. Method: immunoSEQ multiplex PCR; TCRdb's copy keeps in-frame clones and lacks some. Sampling found about 300,000 clones, none seen once. Findings and caveats of the study: Scalp sequencing captures resident alphabeta T cells of normal skin too. Clonality in lesional scalp, especially alopecia totalis/universalis, exceeded that of normal scalp. Although TCR sharing was seen in mice, sharing across patients was less clear, possibly for HLA-related reasons.

A panel of CD4, CD8alpha, NKG2D, NKG2ACE and other markers served to sort pooled cutaneous lymph node cells. This receptor was taken from a C3H/HeJ mouse with alopecia areata. For the strain, the MHC haplotype given is H2-k. Sequencing was performed on CD4+ T cells sorted from a lymph node.

CDR3 amino acids: CASSIGLSNSDYTF. The covered CDR3 bases are TGTGCCAGCAGTATAGGTTTATCAAACTCC. The V call is TRBV19, the J call TRBJ1-2; unclear D gene. The read gets to within 4 residues of the CDR3 end, and the germline J gene fills in the rest. The V gene lost 0 bases and the J gene lost 0 bases, with 6 bases spanning the gap. Germline CDR1 and CDR2: FNHDT and SITEND (reference sequence). This CDR3 region has 14 residues. The full variable domain, its missing parts supplied by reference TRBV19 and TRBJ1-2, is GGIITQTPKFLIGQEGQKLTLKCQQNFNHDTMYWYRQDSGKGLRLIYYSITENDLQKGDLSEGYDASREKKSSFSLTVTSAQKNEMAVFLCASSIGLSNSDYTFGSGTRLLVI.